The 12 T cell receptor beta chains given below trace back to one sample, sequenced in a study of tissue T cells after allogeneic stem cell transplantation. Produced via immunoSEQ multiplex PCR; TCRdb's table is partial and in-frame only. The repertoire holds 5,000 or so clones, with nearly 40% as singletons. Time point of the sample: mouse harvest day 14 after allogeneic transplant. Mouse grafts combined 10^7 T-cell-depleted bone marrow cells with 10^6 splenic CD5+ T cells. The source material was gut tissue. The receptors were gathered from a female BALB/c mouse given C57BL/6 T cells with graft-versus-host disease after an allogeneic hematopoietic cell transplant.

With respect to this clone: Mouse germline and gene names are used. Partial CDR3 DNA: TGTGCCAGCAGTCCCGCAAGTTCTGGAAATACGCTCTAT. Protein product: CASSPASSGNTLY. The entire CDR3 protein reads CASSPASSGNTLYF. The chain carries TRBV26 and TRBJ1-3; no reliable D call. Read coverage stops 1 residue before the CDR3 terminus; the germline J gene supplies the remainder. This CDR3 has 14 amino acids. Deletions cut 4 bases from V and 0 bases from J, with 7 bases between. Per germline, CDR1 KGHPV and CDR2 FQNQEV (reference sequence).

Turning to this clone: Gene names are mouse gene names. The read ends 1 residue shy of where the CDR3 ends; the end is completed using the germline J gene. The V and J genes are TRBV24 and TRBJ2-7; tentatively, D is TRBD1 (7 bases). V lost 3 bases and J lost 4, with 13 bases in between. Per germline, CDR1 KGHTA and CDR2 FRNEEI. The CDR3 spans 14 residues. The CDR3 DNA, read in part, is TGTGCCAGCAGTCTAGGTCAGGGGGGTTATGAACAGTAC. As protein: CASSLGQGGYEQY. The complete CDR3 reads CASSLGQGGYEQYF.

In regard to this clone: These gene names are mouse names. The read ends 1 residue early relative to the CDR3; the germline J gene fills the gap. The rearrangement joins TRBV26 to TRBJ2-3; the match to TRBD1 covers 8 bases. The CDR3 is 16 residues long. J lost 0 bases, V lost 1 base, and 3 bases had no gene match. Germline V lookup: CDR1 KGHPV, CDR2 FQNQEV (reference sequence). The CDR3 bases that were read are TGTGCCAGCAGTCTGTGGCAGGGGGCTAGTGCAGAAACGCTGTAT. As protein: CASSLWQGASAETLY. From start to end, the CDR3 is CASSLWQGASAETLYF.

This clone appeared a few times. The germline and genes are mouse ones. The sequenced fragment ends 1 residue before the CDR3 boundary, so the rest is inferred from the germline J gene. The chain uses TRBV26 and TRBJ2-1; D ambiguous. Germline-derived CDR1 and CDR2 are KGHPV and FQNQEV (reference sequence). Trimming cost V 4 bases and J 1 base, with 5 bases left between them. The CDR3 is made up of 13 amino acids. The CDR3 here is CASSQGNYAEQFF. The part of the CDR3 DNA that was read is TGTGCCAGCAGTCAGGGAAACTATGCTGAGCAGTTC. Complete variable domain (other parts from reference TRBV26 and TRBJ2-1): NSKVIQTPRYLVKGQGQKAKMRCIPEKGHPVVFWYQQNKNNEFKFLINFQNQEVLQQIDMTEKRFSAECPSNSPCSLEIQSSEAGDSALYLCASSQGNYAEQFFGPGTRLTVL.

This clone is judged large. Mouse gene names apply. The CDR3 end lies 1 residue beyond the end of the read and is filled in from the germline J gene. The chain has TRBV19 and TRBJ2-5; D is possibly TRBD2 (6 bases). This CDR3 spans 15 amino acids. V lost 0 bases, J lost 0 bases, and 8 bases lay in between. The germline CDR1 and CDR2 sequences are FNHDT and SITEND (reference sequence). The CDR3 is CASSIGLVNQDTQYF. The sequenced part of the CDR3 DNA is TGTGCCAGCAGTATAGGACTGGTTAACCAAGACACCCAGTAC.

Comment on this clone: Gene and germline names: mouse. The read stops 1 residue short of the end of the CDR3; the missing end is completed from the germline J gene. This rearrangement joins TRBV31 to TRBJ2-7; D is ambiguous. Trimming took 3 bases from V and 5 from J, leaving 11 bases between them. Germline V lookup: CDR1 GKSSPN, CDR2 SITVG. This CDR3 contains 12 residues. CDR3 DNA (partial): TGTGCCTGGAGCCCCTTAAGGGATGAACAGTAC. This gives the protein CAWSPLRDEQY. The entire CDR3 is CAWSPLRDEQYF.

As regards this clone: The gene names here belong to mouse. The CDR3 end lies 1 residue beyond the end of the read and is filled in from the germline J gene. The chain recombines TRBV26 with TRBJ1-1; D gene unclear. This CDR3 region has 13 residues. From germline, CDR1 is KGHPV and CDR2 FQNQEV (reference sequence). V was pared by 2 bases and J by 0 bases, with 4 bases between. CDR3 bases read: TGTGCCAGCAGTCTGGCTGCAAACACAGAAGTCTTC. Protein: CASSLAANTEVF. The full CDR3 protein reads CASSLAANTEVFF.

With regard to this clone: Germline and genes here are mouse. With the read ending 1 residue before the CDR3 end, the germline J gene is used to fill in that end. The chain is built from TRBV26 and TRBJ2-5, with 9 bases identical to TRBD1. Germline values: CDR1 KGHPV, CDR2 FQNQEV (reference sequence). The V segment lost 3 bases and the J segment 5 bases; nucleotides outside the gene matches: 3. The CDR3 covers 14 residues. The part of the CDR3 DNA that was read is TGTGCCAGCAGTCTCGGGACAGGGAGAGACACCCAGTAC. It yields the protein CASSLGTGRDTQY. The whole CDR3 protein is CASSLGTGRDTQYF.

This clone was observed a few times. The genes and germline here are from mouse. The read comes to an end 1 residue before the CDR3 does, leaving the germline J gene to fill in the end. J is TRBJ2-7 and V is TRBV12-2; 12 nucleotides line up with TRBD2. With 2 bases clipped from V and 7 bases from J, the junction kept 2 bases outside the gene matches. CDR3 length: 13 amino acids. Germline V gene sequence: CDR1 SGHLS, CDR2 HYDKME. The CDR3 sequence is CASSPDWGGEQYF. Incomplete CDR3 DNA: TGTGCCAGCTCTCCGGACTGGGGGGGAGAACAGTAC.

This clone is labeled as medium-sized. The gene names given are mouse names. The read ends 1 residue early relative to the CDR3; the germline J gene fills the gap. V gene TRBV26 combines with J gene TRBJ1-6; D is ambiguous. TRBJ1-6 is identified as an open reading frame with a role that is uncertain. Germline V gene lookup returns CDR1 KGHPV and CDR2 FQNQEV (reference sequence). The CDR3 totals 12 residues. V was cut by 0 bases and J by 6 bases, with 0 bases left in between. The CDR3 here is CASSLSNSPLYF. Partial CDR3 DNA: TGTGCCAGCAGTCTGTCTAATTCGCCCCTCTAC.

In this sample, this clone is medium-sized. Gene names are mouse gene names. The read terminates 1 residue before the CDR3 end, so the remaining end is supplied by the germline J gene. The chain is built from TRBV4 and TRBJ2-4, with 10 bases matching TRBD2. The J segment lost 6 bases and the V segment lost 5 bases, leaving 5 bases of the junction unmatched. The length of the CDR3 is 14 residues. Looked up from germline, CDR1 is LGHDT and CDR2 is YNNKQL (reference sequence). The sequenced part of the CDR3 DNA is TGTGCCAGCAGCCTCTGGGGGGGCGGCAACACCTTGTAC. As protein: CASSLWGGGNTLY. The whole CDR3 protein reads CASSLWGGGNTLYF.

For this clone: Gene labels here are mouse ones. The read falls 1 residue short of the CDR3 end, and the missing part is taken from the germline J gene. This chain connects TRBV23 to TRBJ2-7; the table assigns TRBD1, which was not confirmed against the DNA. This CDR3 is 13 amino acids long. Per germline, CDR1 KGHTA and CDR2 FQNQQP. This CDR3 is CSSSQRGTYEQYF. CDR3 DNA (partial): TGCTCCAGCAGTCAAAGAGGGACATATGAACAGTAC.